This T cell receptor beta chain comes out of a study of human T cells and chemical hapten exposure. In the study overall: Per-sample TCR yields varied mainly from small pooled library volume differences. Study-wide results and limits: No change in TCRs above 1 in 1000 frequency was produced by DPC sensitization.

The authors' total RNA extraction used unfractionated whole blood. This clonotype was seen repeatedly, ten times or more. Its target is unknown. Germline V gene data show CDR1 as KGHSH and CDR2 as LQKENI. This CDR3 has 13 residues. Trimming pared 0 bases from V and 3 bases from J, leaving 6 bases between. Attachment of unique molecular identifiers to individual cDNA molecules was performed in the library. As handled by the study authors: Sample TCR totals centred on a median of around 92,000, ranging roughly 23,224 to 690,600. Each CDR3 protein is one row after TCRdb ran MiXCR on the reads. TCRdb assigned the V and J calls; the authors' analysis was not used. The sample has about 120,000 distinct CDR3 sequences; over 7% are singletons.

The receptor's source is a human donor in good health. Some clones in this sample may be carry-over from other donors' samples. Sequencing was carried out using whole blood. The chain has TRBV18 and TRBJ2-7; D remains unclear. CDR3 amino acids: CASSPPGNYEQYF. Written as DNA, the CDR3 is TGTGCCAGCTCACCACCGGGGAACTACGAGCAGTACTTC.